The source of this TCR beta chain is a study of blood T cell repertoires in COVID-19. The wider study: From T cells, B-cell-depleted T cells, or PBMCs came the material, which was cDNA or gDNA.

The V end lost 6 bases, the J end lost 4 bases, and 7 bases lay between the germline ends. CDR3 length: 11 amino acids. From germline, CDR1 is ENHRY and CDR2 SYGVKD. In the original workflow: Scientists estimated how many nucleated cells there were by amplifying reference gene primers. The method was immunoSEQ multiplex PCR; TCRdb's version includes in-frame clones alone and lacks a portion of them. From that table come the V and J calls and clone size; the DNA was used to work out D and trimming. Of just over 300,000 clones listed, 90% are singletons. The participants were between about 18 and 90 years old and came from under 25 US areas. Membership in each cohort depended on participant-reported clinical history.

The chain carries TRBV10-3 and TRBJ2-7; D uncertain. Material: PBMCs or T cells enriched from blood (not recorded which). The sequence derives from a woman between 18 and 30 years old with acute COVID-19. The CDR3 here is CAISPKYEQYF. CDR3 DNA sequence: TGTGCCATCAGCCCTAAATACGAGCAGTACTTC.